The 11 T cell receptor beta chains below all came from one sample that was sequenced in a study of T-cell reconstitution after alpha-beta-depleted transplantation in children. Unique molecular identifiers were built into the TCRbeta library. From the PCR reads, TCRdb called clonotypes with MiXCR, one entry per CDR3 protein. Of about 440,000 distinct CDR3 sequences detected, about 40% appear once; the ten largest clones hold roughly a quarter. The sample here was PBMCs, taken before TCRalphabeta/CD19-depleted stem cell transplant. The receptors were gathered from a girl aged 2 to 10 with aplastic anemia, due to receive a stem cell transplant.

The chain carries TRBV28 and TRBJ2-5; 9 nucleotides agree with TRBD2. J lost 5 bases, V lost 2 bases, and 6 bases had no gene match. The germline V gene has CDR1 MDHEN and CDR2 SYDVKM. This CDR3 region has 15 residues. CDR3 coding DNA: TGTGCCAGCAGTTTAGCCCTAGCGGGAACGGAGACCCAGTACTTC. It encodes CASSLALAGTETQYF.

The DNA of the CDR3 is TGTGCCAGCAGCTCGGCAGGGGGTTTCTACAATGAGCAGTTCTTC. Amino acid sequence: CASSSAGGFYNEQFF. V is TRBV11-2 and J is TRBJ2-1; 7 bases map to TRBD1. The CDR3 has 15 amino acids. The germline gives CDR1 SGHAT, CDR2 FQNNGV. V was pared by 4 bases and J by 3 bases, with 6 bases of the junction left unmatched. The variable domain in full, completed from reference TRBV11-2 and TRBJ2-1, reads EAGVAQSPRYKIIEKRQSVAFWCNPISGHATLYWYQQILGQGPKLLIQFQNNGVVDDSQLPKDRFSAERLKGVDSTLKIQPAKLEDSAVYLCASSSAGGFYNEQFFGPGTRLTVL.

The V gene is TRBV7-2, the J gene TRBJ1-6; D not resolved. The CDR3 loop spans 13 amino acids. The germline V gene encodes CDR1 SGHTA and CDR2 FQGNSA. V lost 5 bases to trimming and J lost 7 bases, with 9 bases between them. CDR3: CASSISYNSPLHF. As DNA, the CDR3 is TGTGCCAGCAGCATTAGCTACAATTCACCCCTCCACTTT.

V and J are TRBV7-2 and TRBJ1-5, with D possibly matching TRBD1 (6 bases). Germline values: CDR1 SGHTA, CDR2 FQGNSA. The CDR3 runs 13 residues. V lost 7 bases to trimming and J lost 6 bases, with 13 bases between them. This CDR3 is CASTPDSAQPQHF. CDR3 bases: TGTGCCAGCACCCCGGACAGTGCTCAGCCCCAGCATTTT.

This clonotype was picked up a small number of times. One end of the junction is discordant with germline, which a read error may explain. This sequence joins TRBV7-6 and TRBJ2-5; TRBD1 might be the D (6 bases). The CDR3 spans 13 residues. CDR1 and CDR2 (germline): SGHVS, FNYEAQ. The CDR3: CPSSLGQQETQYF. CDR3 nucleotides: TGTCCCAGCAGCTTAGGACAGCAAGAGACCCAGTACTTC.

In this sample, this clonotype turned up a few times. This chain links TRBV6-1 with TRBJ1-5, with 11 bases identical to TRBD1. This CDR3 spans 15 amino acids. The V and J ends lost 6 bases and 6 bases, in that order; junction bases with no gene match: 7. CDR1 is MNHNS, CDR2 SASEGT, per germline. The CDR3 DNA is TGTGCCAGCAGCCCTAGGACAGGGGGCGGTCAGCCCCAGCATTTT. This sequence encodes CASSPRTGGGQPQHF.

As regards this clonotype: A clone one base away is much larger, so this may be a read error. The V gene is TRBV28, the J gene TRBJ1-2; TRBD1 matches at 8 bases. This CDR3 comprises 14 residues. Germline V gene sequence: CDR1 MDHEN, CDR2 SYDVKM. CDR3: CASSKGQAKDGDTF. CDR3 coding DNA: TGTGCCAGCAGTAAGGGACAGGCCAAGGATGGCGACACCTTC.

The rearrangement links TRBV7-3 to TRBJ2-1; 8 bases map to TRBD2. With 4 bases clipped from V and 6 bases from J, the junction kept 8 bases outside the gene matches. CDR1 is SGHTA, CDR2 FQGTGA, per germline. This CDR3 region has 15 residues. In DNA form, the CDR3 reads TGTGCCAGCAGCTCTGGGACTAGTCGGAGCAATGAGCAGTTCTTC. It translates to CASSSGTSRSNEQFF.

There are many counts of this clonotype. The rearrangement uses TRBV5-4 and TRBJ2-3; D is undetermined. Germline-derived CDR1 and CDR2 are SGHNT and YYREEE (reference sequence). V gave up 0 bases and J gave up 1 base, with 9 bases separating them. CDR3 size: 15 residues. The CDR3 DNA sequence: TGTGCCAGCAGCTTGGGTACCCTGGGCACAGATACGCAGTATTTT. It encodes CASSLGTLGTDTQYF.

The J gene is TRBJ2-1, the V gene TRBV20-1; D ambiguous. Germline V gene sequence: CDR1 DFQATT, CDR2 SNEGSKA (reference sequence). The CDR3 extends over 12 amino acids. V gave up 1 base and J gave up 7 bases, with 8 bases separating them. CDR3 region: CSARVGRNEQFF. DNA of the CDR3: TGCAGTGCTAGAGTGGGTAGAAATGAGCAGTTCTTC.

V is TRBV20-1 and J is TRBJ1-1; D gene ambiguous. This CDR3 comprises 12 residues. V lost 0 bases and J lost 0, with 2 bases in between. The V gene's germline CDR1 is DFQATT and CDR2 SNEGSKA (reference sequence). Here the CDR3 DNA reads TGCAGTGCTAGAGAAGTGAACACTGAAGCTTTCTTT. Translation: CSAREVNTEAFF.